The 8 T cell receptor beta chains given below trace back to one sample, sequenced in a study of blood T cells in healthy people across ages. Primed by a sample-barcoded 5' primer and a J-beta primer mix, a second PCR proceeded for 7 to 11 cycles. TCRdb reprocessed the 5' RACE reads with MiXCR, giving one entry per CDR3 protein. The data contain hundreds of thousands of distinct CDR3 sequences, about 28% of them singletons. The material sequenced was blood. Source of these receptors: a woman aged 80 or older in good health.

CDR3: CAISESTRRNTEAFF. In nucleotides, the CDR3 is TGTGCCATCAGTGAGTCGACTCGTCGGAACACTGAAGCTTTCTTT. The chain combines TRBV10-3 with TRBJ1-1, with unresolved D. The CDR3 runs to 15 residues. CDR1 and CDR2 (germline): ENHRY, SYGVKD. V lost 0 bases, J lost 1 base, and 9 bases lay in between.

This clonotype was detected only a few times. This chain uses TRBV3-1 with TRBJ1-1; no reliable D call. CDR1 LGHDT and CDR2 YNNKEL come from the germline V gene (reference sequence). The CDR3 has 18 amino acids. The V end was cut by 1 base, the J end by 7 bases, with 25 bases between. As DNA, the CDR3 is TGTGCCAGCAGCCAAGGGTATGGTGGGCCAACGGGAGCCCGTGAAGCTTTCTTT. It encodes CASSQGYGGPTGAREAFF.

About this clonotype itself: At one end the junction does not follow the germline gene, possibly because of a read error. This chain connects TRBV6-5 to TRBJ2-2; 7 bases fit TRBD1. The germline V gene encodes CDR1 MNHEY and CDR2 SVGAGI. This CDR3 spans 16 amino acids. The CDR3 DNA reads TGTGCCAGCAGTTACGCGACAGGGTCGAACACCGGGGAGCGGTTTTTT. Translation: CASSYATGSNTGERFF.

This clonotype has at least ten counts. V gene TRBV7-2 combines with J gene TRBJ1-2, with 9 bases fitting TRBD1. The CDR3 sequence is 16 residues long. The ends lost 1 base at V and 8 bases at J; junction bases unmatched: 11. Germline CDR1 and CDR2: SGHTA and FQGNSA. The CDR3, as DNA: TGTGCCAGCAGCTTAGGATCCGGACAGGGGCTGTCCGGCTACACCTTC. The encoded protein is CASSLGSGQGLSGYTF.

This sequence joins TRBV18 and TRBJ2-7; a possible D gene is TRBD2 (7 bases). Trimming cost V 3 bases and J 7 bases, with 16 bases left between them. Germline loops: CDR1 KGHSH, CDR2 LQKENI. The CDR3 is 14 amino acids. The chain's CDR3 is CASSPLGGGAEQYF. The CDR3 region has the DNA TGTGCCAGCTCACCGCTAGGGGGGGGCGCTGAGCAGTACTTC. Full variable domain (missing parts from reference TRBV18 and TRBJ2-7): NAGVMQNPRHLVRRRGQEARLRCSPMKGHSHVYWYRQLPEEGLKFMVYLQKENIIDESGMPKERFSAEFPKEGPSILRIQQVVRGDSAAYFCASSPLGGGAEQYFGPGTRLTVT.

This rearrangement joins TRBV3-1 to TRBJ1-2, with D tentatively TRBD1 (5 bases). The germline gives CDR1 LGHDT, CDR2 YNNKEL (reference sequence). The CDR3 consists of 14 residues. V was cut by 4 bases and J by 7 bases, with 16 bases left in between. The chain's CDR3 is CASSPPTGVAGYTF. The CDR3 DNA follows: TGTGCCAGCAGCCCTCCAACGGGGGTGGCTGGCTACACCTTC.

This clonotype was seen many times. Since a much larger clone is just one base distant, this may be a read error. CDR3: CASSRLRDTNEQYF. CDR3 nucleotides: TGTGCCAGCAGCCGGTTGAGGGACACCAATGAGCAGTACTTC. The V gene is TRBV11-2, the J gene TRBJ2-5; a possible D gene is TRBD1 (6 bases). This CDR3 region has 14 residues. Germline CDR1 is SGHAT and CDR2 is FQNNGV. Trimming took 5 bases from V and 11 from J, leaving 21 bases between them. The variable domain in full, completed from reference TRBV11-2 and TRBJ2-5, reads EAGVAQSPRYKIIEKRQSVAFWCNPISGHATLYWYQQILGQGPKLLIQFQNNGVVDDSQLPKDRFSAERLKGVDSTLKIQPAKLEDSAVYLCASSRLRDTNEQYFGPGTRLLVL.

V gene TRBV7-2 combines with J gene TRBJ2-4; D tentatively reads TRBD1 or TRBD2 (6 bases each). The J call may be incorrect, as the DNA end agrees better with TRBJ2-7. Per the germline V gene, CDR1 is SGHTA and CDR2 is FQGNSA. This CDR3 has 17 amino acids. CDR3 loop: CASGSGGGQLLSYEQYF. For the CDR3, the DNA is TGTGCCAGCGGCTCCGGGGGAGGACAGCTACTCAGCTACGAGCAGTACTTC.